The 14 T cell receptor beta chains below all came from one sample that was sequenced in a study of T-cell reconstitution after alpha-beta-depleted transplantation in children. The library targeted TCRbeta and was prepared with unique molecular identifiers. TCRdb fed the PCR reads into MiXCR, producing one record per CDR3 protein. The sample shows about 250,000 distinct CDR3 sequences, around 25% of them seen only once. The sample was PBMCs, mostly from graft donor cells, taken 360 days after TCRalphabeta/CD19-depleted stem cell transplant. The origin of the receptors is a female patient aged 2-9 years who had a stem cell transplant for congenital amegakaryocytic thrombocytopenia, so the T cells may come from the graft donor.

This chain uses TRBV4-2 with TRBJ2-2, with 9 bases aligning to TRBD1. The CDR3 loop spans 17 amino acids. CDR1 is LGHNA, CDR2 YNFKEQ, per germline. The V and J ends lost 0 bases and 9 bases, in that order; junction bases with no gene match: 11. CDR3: CASSQDTTGGTPRELFF. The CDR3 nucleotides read TGTGCCAGCAGCCAAGATACCACAGGGGGCACCCCCAGGGAGCTGTTTTTT.

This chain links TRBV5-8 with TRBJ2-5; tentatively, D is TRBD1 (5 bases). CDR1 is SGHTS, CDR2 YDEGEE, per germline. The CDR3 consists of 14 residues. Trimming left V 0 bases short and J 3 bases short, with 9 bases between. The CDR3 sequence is CASSLGQRKETQYF. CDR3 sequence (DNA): TGTGCCAGCAGCTTGGGACAGAGAAAAGAGACCCAGTACTTC.

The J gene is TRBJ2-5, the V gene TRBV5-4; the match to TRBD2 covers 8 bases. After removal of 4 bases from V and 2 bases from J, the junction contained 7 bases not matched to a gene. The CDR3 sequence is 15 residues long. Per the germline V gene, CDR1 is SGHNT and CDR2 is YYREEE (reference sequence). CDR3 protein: CASSRALAGQETQYF. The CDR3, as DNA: TGTGCCAGCAGCCGGGCCCTAGCGGGTCAAGAGACCCAGTACTTC.

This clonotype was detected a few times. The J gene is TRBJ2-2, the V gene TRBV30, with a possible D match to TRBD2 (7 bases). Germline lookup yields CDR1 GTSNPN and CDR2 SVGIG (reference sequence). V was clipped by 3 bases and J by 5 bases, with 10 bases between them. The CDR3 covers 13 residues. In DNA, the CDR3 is TGTGCCTGGAGGAAGGGGGGGACCGGGGAGCTGTTTTTT. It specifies CAWRKGGTGELFF.

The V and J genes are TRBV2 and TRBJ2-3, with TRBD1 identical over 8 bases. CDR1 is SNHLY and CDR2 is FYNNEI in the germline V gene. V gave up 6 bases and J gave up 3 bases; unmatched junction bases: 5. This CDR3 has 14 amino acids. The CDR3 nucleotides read TGTGCCAGCAGATCCGACAGGGGAACAGATACGCAGTATTTT. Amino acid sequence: CASRSDRGTDTQYF.

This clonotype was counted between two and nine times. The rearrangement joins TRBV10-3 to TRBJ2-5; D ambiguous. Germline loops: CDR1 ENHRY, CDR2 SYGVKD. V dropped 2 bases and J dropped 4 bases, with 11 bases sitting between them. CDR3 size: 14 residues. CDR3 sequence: CAISEDHPAETQYF. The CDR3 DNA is TGTGCCATCAGTGAGGATCACCCTGCAGAGACCCAGTACTTC.

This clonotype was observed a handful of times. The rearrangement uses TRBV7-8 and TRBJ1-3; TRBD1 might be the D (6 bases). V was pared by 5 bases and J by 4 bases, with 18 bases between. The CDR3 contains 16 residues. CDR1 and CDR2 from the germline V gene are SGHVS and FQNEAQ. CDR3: CASSPRRGGRGNTIYF. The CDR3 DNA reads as TGTGCCAGCAGCCCCCGGAGAGGGGGAAGAGGAAACACCATATATTTT.

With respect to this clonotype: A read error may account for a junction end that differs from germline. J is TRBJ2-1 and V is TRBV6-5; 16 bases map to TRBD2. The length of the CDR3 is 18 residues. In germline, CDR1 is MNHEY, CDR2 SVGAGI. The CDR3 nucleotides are TGTGGCAGCAGTTCGCCGGGACTAGCGGGAGGGCCCTACAATGAGCAGTTCTTC. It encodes CGSSSPGLAGGPYNEQFF.

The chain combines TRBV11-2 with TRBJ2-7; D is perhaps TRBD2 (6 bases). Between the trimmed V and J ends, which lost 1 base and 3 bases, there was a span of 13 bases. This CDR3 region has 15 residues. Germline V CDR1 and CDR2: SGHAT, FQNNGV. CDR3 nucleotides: TGTGCCAGCAGCTTAGCCCGGGGGTTGCTCTACGAGCAGTACTTC. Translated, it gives CASSLARGLLYEQYF.

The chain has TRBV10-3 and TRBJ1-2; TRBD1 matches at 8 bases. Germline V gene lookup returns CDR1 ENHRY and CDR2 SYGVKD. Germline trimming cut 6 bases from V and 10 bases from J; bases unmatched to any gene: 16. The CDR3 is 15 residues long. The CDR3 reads CAISRDRPGVVDYTF. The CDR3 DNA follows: TGTGCCATCAGCCGGGACAGGCCCGGGGTAGTCGACTACACCTTC.

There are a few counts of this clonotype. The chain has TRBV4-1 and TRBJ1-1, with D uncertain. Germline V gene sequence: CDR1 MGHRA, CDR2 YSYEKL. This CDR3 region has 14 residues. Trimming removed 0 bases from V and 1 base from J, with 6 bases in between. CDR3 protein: CASSQDPWNTEAFF. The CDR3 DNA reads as TGCGCCAGCAGCCAAGATCCGTGGAACACTGAAGCTTTCTTT.

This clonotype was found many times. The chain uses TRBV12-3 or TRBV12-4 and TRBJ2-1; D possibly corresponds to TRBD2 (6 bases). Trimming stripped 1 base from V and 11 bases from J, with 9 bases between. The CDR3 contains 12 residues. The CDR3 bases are TGTGCCAGCAGTTTAGTCGGAGGGAAGCAGTTCTTC. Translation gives CASSLVGGKQFF.

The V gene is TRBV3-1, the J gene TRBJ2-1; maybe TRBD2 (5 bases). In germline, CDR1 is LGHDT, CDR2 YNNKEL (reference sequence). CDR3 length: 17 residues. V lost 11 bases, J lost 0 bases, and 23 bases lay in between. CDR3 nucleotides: TGTGCCTGCTGCAAGCCCCCAATAGGGAGCTCCTACAATGAGCAGTTCTTC. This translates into CACCKPPIGSSYNEQFF.

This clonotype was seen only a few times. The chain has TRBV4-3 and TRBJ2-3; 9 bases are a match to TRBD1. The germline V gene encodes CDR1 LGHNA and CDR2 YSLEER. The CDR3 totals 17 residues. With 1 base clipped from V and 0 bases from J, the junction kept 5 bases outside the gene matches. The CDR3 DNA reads TGCGCCAGCAGCCAAGTTGCCGGGACAGGGAGCACAGATACGCAGTATTTT. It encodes CASSQVAGTGSTDTQYF.